A selection of T cell receptor beta chains follows, all from one sample in a study of control samples from healthy donors and cancer patients. Assay used: immunoSEQ multiplex PCR; TCRdb lists only in-frame clones, some missing. Seen here are roughly 220,000 clones, roughly 94% observed once, and the top ten hold 1.5%. Specimen: blood. These receptors were collected from a man aged 50 or older in good health. CDR3s include the opening cysteine and the closing phenylalanine or tryptophan. D genes are given only for firm matches. Size is omitted from some rows. Given values are once, few, many or a class for expanded clones.

v_gene	abundance	j_gene	d_gene	CDR3aa	CDR3nt
TRBV5-4	.	TRBJ2-7	.	CASSWKGGGFEQYF	TGTGCCAGCAGCTGGAAGGGTGGGGGGTTCGAGCAGTACTTC
TRBV5-1	few	TRBJ2-2	TRBD1	CASSPGTGRSGELFF	TGCGCCAGCAGCCCCGGGACAGGGAGATCCGGGGAGCTGTTTTTT
TRBV24-1	.	TRBJ1-5	TRBD1	CAASDSGTGGDGQPQHF	TGTGCCGCCAGTGACTCCGGGACAGGGGGCGATGGTCAGCCCCAGCATTTT
TRBV24-1	.	TRBJ1-2	TRBD1	CATSESGTGNGYTF	TGTGCCACCAGTGAGAGCGGGACAGGGAATGGCTACACCTTC
TRBV29-1	.	TRBJ2-5	.	CSVDRTETQYF	TGCAGCGTTGACAGAACAGAGACCCAGTACTTC
TRBV7-9	.	TRBJ2-1	TRBD2	CASSASSGDGNEQFF	TGTGCCAGCAGCGCCTCTAGCGGGGACGGAAATGAGCAGTTCTTC
TRBV4-2	.	TRBJ2-4	TRBD1	CASSQDKGQGAKNIQYF	TGTGCCAGCAGCCAAGATAAGGGACAGGGAGCCAAAAACATTCAGTACTTC
TRBV5-1	.	TRBJ2-3	TRBD2	CASRAAGNTDTQYF	TGCGCCAGCAGGGCAGCGGGAAACACAGATACGCAGTATTTT
TRBV9	.	TRBJ2-6	.	CASSATLWSSGANVLTF	TGTGCCAGCAGCGCAACGCTATGGAGCTCTGGGGCCAACGTCCTGACTTTC
TRBV3-1/TRBV3-2	.	TRBJ2-3	.	CASSYRTGSGTDTQYF	TGTGCCAGCAGCTACCGAACGGGGTCGGGCACAGATACGCAGTATTTT
TRBV27	.	TRBJ2-7	.	CASSLETSSYEQYF	TGTGCCAGCAGTTTAGAAACCTCTTCCTACGAGCAGTACTTC
TRBV29-1	.	TRBJ1-2	.	CSVEVSFYGYTF	TGCAGCGTTGAGGTCAGCTTCTATGGCTACACCTTC
TRBV20-1	.	TRBJ2-3	.	CSASTPGLSTDTQYF	TGCAGTGCTAGTACCCCGGGGCTAAGCACAGATACGCAGTATTTT
TRBV19	once	TRBJ1-2	.	CASSRGQYYGYTF	TGTGCCAGTAGTAGAGGACAGTACTATGGCTACACCTTC
TRBV3-1/TRBV3-2	.	TRBJ2-2	.	CASSQELNTGELFF	TGTGCCAGCAGCCAAGAACTCAACACCGGGGAGCTGTTTTTT
TRBV7-2	.	TRBJ1-1	.	CASSLDGRELTEAFF	TGTGCCAGCAGCTTAGATGGGAGGGAATTAACTGAAGCTTTCTTT
TRBV28	.	TRBJ1-1	.	CASSSALGGQLF	TGTGCCAGCAGTTCCGCCCTCGGAGGGCAGCTCTTT
TRBV7-9	.	TRBJ1-2	.	CASSRPGGGYTF	TGTGCCAGCAGCCGGCCCGGGGGAGGCTACACCTTC
TRBV11-2	.	TRBJ2-3	.	CASSSRGSDTQYF	TGTGCCAGCAGCTCCCGGGGTTCGGATACGCAGTATTTT
TRBV18	.	TRBJ1-6	TRBD1	CASSPGTGNSPLHF	TGTGCCAGCTCACCCGGGACAGGAAATTCACCCCTCCACTTT
TRBV5-1	.	TRBJ1-2	.	CASSLVDRNYGYTF	TGCGCCAGCAGCTTGGTTGACAGGAACTATGGCTACACCTTC
TRBV19	few	TRBJ1-1	TRBD1	CASSTASDRGWLGTEAFF	TGTGCCAGTAGTACGGCTTCAGACAGGGGATGGCTGGGCACTGAAGCTTTCTTT
TRBV30	.	TRBJ2-3	.	CAWSVHGAEDTQYF	TGTGCCTGGAGTGTACATGGGGCCGAAGATACGCAGTATTTT
TRBV6-5	.	TRBJ1-6	TRBD1	CASGGQGAGGPLHF	TGTGCCAGCGGAGGACAGGGCGCTGGAGGACCCCTCCACTTT
TRBV19	.	TRBJ1-1	.	CASGMGAEAFF	TGTGCCAGTGGGATGGGGGCTGAAGCTTTCTTT
TRBV7-2	.	TRBJ1-5	.	CASSRDGNQPQHF	TGTGCCAGCAGCCGGGACGGCAATCAGCCCCAGCATTTT
TRBV6-5	.	TRBJ1-5	TRBD1	CASSDGTGEYF	TGTGCCAGCAGCGATGGGACAGGGGAATATTTT